This T cell receptor (beta chain) appears in the sequencing data of a study of Graves' ophthalmopathy and Graves' hyperthyroidism. This clonotype was observed a handful of times. RNA transcripts were the template, and TCR beta CDR3 regions were amplified from them. RT-PCR was first run with HTBI primers, then multiplex PCR in a second round. TCRdb analysed the multiplex PCR reads with MiXCR anew, one entry per CDR3 protein. The data hold around 1,200,000 distinct CDR3 sequences, with 35% to 40% observed a single time. From germline, CDR1 is SQVTM and CDR2 ANQGSEA. The CDR3 is 11 residues long. Trimming stripped 6 bases from V and 4 bases from J, with 9 bases between.

The genes are TRBV29-1 and TRBJ2-5; unclear D gene. Sequences were obtained from peripheral blood or thyroid tissue (not recorded which). The sequence was collected from an adult man with Graves' hyperthyroidism. CDR3: CSVPPGETQYF. CDR3 coding DNA: TGCAGCGTCCCCCCGGGAGAGACCCAGTACTTC. Full variable domain (missing parts from reference TRBV29-1 and TRBJ2-5): SAVISQKPSRDICQRGTSLTIQCQVDSQVTMMFWYRQQPGQSLTLIATANQGSEATYESGFVIDKFPISRPNLTFSTLTVSNMSPEDSSIYLCSVPPGETQYFGPGTRLLVL.